This T cell receptor (beta chain) was recovered during a study of patients and donors after allogeneic stem cell transplantation. From the RT-PCR reads, TCRdb called clonotypes with MiXCR, one entry per CDR3 protein. The top ten clones hold 33% of a sample with approximately 200,000 distinct CDR3 sequences, about 40% of them seen once. This clonotype was obtained from a human donor who was either an allogeneic HSCT recipient or a stem cell or donor lymphocyte infusion donor (not recorded which). It is not recorded whose cells these are; they may come from a transplant donor. The sequencing sample was made of blood, either unsorted or a sorted T cell fraction (not recorded which).

CDR3 nucleotides: TGTGCCTGGAGTGTAGGGACTCCCTCGGCGGAGACCCAGTACTTC. Translation: CAWSVGTPSAETQYF. The chain couples TRBV30 to TRBJ2-5; the D gene is possibly TRBD2 (6 bases). Germline CDR1 reads GTSNPN; CDR2 reads SVGIG (reference sequence). This CDR3 has 15 amino acids. Trimming took off 0 bases at V and 5 bases at J, with 16 bases between the two ends.